This T cell receptor beta chain stems from a study of sequential checkpoint blockade in melanoma. TCRdb's table, derived via immunoSEQ multiplex PCR, lists solely in-frame clones and lacks some. The sample lists approximately 10,000 clones; approximately 27% were seen once. Stated treatment: randomized to nivolumab then ipilimumab (arm A) or the reverse (arm B). Patients had received no earlier DNA-damaging chemotherapy. The CDR3 totals 14 residues. Trimming at V came to 4 bases and at J to 0 bases, leaving 3 bases not matched to a gene. CDR1 SGHDN and CDR2 FVKESK come from the germline V gene. The receptor comes from a human donor with melanoma. Sequencing was performed on tumor tissue (inferred from file names), taken from a patient given nivolumab and ipilimumab in sequence. V usage is TRBV14 and J usage is TRBJ2-7, with 7 bases matching TRBD1. Here the CDR3 reads CASSLGQPSYEQYF. The CDR3 coding sequence is TGTGCCAGCAGCCTGGGACAGCCCTCCTACGAGCAGTACTTC.